This passage covers 25 T cell receptor beta chains from one sample sequenced in a study of shared clonotypes between healthy human individuals. Clones were read by immunoSEQ multiplex PCR, and TCRdb kept only the in-frame ones, dropping some. The table includes about 1.5 million clones, 98% detected once. The sample comprised naive CD4+ T cells sorted from blood. Stated subset: CD45RA+ positively selected. The source of these receptors is a man aged 25-40 years in good health.

V usage is TRBV2 and J usage is TRBJ2-5, with D tentatively TRBD1 (6 bases). The CDR3 loop spans 12 amino acids. V shed 8 bases and J shed 6 bases, with 13 bases lying between them. The germline V gene encodes CDR1 SNHLY and CDR2 FYNNEI. The CDR3 DNA reads as TGTGCCAGCTACAGGGTCAAGAAGACCCAGTACTTC. This encodes CASYRVKKTQYF.

The chain couples TRBV25-1 to TRBJ2-6, with 7 bases matching TRBD1. With 7 bases clipped from V and 0 bases from J, the junction kept 3 bases outside the gene matches. The CDR3 extends over 15 amino acids. CDR1 is MGHDK, CDR2 SYGVNS, per germline. CDR3 DNA sequence: TGTGCCAGCATGGGACAGAGCTCTGGGGCCAACGTCCTGACTTTC. This encodes CASMGQSSGANVLTF.

The count of this clone is one. The rearrangement links TRBV11-2 to TRBJ1-4; unclear D gene. Per germline, CDR1 SGHAT and CDR2 FQNNGV. Trimming removed 3 bases at V and 1 base at J, with 6 bases between. This CDR3 is 14 amino acids long. The chain's CDR3 is CASSFRETNEKLFF. Here the CDR3 DNA reads TGTGCCAGCAGCTTTAGGGAAACTAATGAAAAACTGTTTTTT. The entire variable domain, with the rest obtained from reference TRBV11-2 and TRBJ1-4, is as follows: EAGVAQSPRYKIIEKRQSVAFWCNPISGHATLYWYQQILGQGPKLLIQFQNNGVVDDSQLPKDRFSAERLKGVDSTLKIQPAKLEDSAVYLCASSFRETNEKLFFGSGTQLSVL.

V gene TRBV5-4 combines with J gene TRBJ2-1; D perhaps matches TRBD2 (6 bases). CDR3 size: 15 residues. V was clipped by 2 bases and J by 5 bases, with 14 bases between them. Germline V CDR1 and CDR2: SGHNT, YYREEE (reference sequence). The CDR3 DNA follows: TGTGCCAGCAGCTTCGGCGGGGAGCTAAACAATGAGCAGTTCTTC. Protein product: CASSFGGELNNEQFF. Full variable domain (remainder filled in from reference TRBV5-4 and TRBJ2-1): ETGVTQSPTHLIKTRGQQVTLRCSSQSGHNTVSWYQQALGQGPQFIFQYYREEENGRGNFPPRFSGLQFPNYSSELNVNALELDDSALYLCASSFGGELNNEQFFGPGTRLTVL.

The rearrangement joins TRBV10-1 to TRBJ2-7; 7 bases agree with TRBD2. Germline values: CDR1 WNHNN, CDR2 SYGVQD (reference sequence). Trimming at V came to 2 bases and at J to 7 bases, leaving 14 bases not matched to a gene. The CDR3 extends over 16 amino acids. The CDR3 nucleotides are TGCGCCAGCAGTGAGAGAGATGCGGGAGTGAGGGGAGAGCAGTACTTC. Translation gives CASSERDAGVRGEQYF.

The chain couples TRBV5-4 to TRBJ1-1; D remains ambiguous. The V and J ends lost 3 bases and 1 base respectively, with 1 base between them. Germline CDR1 is SGHNT and CDR2 is YYREEE (reference sequence). The CDR3 runs to 11 residues. CDR3 sequence (DNA): TGTGCCAGCAGCTCGAACACTGAAGCTTTCTTT. Translation gives CASSSNTEAFF.

The V call is TRBV29-1, the J call TRBJ2-1; D not certain. The germline V gene encodes CDR1 SQVTM and CDR2 ANQGSEA. The CDR3 length is 12 residues. V dropped 4 bases and J dropped 6 bases, with 10 bases sitting between them. CDR3 residues: CSVVPRSNEQFF. DNA of the CDR3: TGCAGCGTTGTTCCTAGGAGCAATGAGCAGTTCTTC.

The rearrangement joins TRBV6-1 to TRBJ1-1; D unresolved. Trimming removed 5 bases at V and 0 bases at J, with 22 bases between. Per germline, CDR1 MNHNS and CDR2 SASEGT. The length of the CDR3 is 18 residues. The CDR3 loop is CASSKGIGSRWVNTEAFF. The CDR3 DNA reads as TGTGCCAGCAGTAAAGGTATCGGGTCCCGATGGGTGAACACTGAAGCTTTCTTT.

Only one count was recorded for this clone. The chain recombines TRBV6-1 with TRBJ2-4; TRBD2 agrees at 7 bases. The V segment lost 8 bases and the J segment 4 bases; nucleotides outside the gene matches: 5. The CDR3 contains 13 residues. Germline V gene lookup returns CDR1 MNHNS and CDR2 SASEGT. This CDR3 reads CASGSGDKNIQYF. The CDR3, as DNA: TGTGCCAGCGGGAGCGGGGATAAAAACATTCAGTACTTC.

The chain employs TRBV18 and TRBJ2-1; TRBD2 aligns across 11 bases. The junction had 19 bases not matched to a gene; V was cut back by 3 bases and J by 0 bases. The germline V gene encodes CDR1 KGHSH and CDR2 LQKENI. The CDR3 contains 22 residues. The CDR3 reads CASSPKRWASGRSMSSYNEQFF. The CDR3 nucleotides are TGTGCCAGCTCACCTAAGCGGTGGGCTAGCGGGAGGTCTATGAGCTCCTACAATGAGCAGTTCTTC.

The chain joins TRBV12-5 to TRBJ2-7, with TRBD1 matching 9 bases. The CDR3 has 18 residues. Germline CDR1 is LGHNT and CDR2 is FRNRAP. V trimming: 3 bases; J trimming: 2 bases; junction bases outside the gene matches: 14. CDR3 in DNA: TGTGCTAGTGGTTTAGAGGTCGAGGGGACAGGGCTCGCCTACGAGCAGTACTTC. The encoded protein is CASGLEVEGTGLAYEQYF.

V and J are TRBV5-1 and TRBJ2-3; D not certain. The CDR3 has 15 residues. Per germline, CDR1 SGHRS and CDR2 YFSETQ. The V gene lost 2 bases and the J gene lost 0 bases, with 10 bases spanning the gap. CDR3 region: CASSFGVVSTDTQYF. CDR3 DNA sequence: TGCGCCAGCAGCTTTGGTGTGGTGAGCACAGATACGCAGTATTTT.

The chain employs TRBV7-9 and TRBJ1-3, with D perhaps matching TRBD1 (5 bases). The CDR3 runs to 15 residues. Trimming shortened V by 0 bases and J by 4 bases, and 10 bases separated the two germline ends. The V gene's germline CDR1 is SEHNR and CDR2 FQNEAQ (reference sequence). CDR3 nucleotides: TGTGCCAGCAGCTTAGCTGGGGCTGTAGGAAACACCATATATTTT. Translation: CASSLAGAVGNTIYF. Full variable domain (outside the CDR3, taken from reference TRBV7-9 and TRBJ1-3): DTGVSQNPRHKITKRGQNVTFRCDPISEHNRLYWYRQTLGQGPEFLTYFQNEAQLEKSRLLSDRFSAERPKGSFSTLEIQRTEQGDSAMYLCASSLAGAVGNTIYFGEGSWLTVV.

The V and J genes are TRBV7-2 and TRBJ2-7; 8 positions agree with TRBD1. The CDR3 is made up of 16 amino acids. Germline values: CDR1 SGHTA, CDR2 FQGNSA. After removal of 5 bases from V and 5 bases from J, the junction contained 14 bases not matched to a gene. CDR3 sequence reads: CASSPPRRTGSNEQYF. The CDR3, as DNA: TGTGCCAGCAGCCCCCCCCGCCGGACAGGGAGTAACGAGCAGTACTTC.

This chain uses TRBV2 with TRBJ2-7; D ambiguous. Between the trimmed V and J ends, which lost 8 bases and 3 bases, there was a span of 17 bases. Germline V gene data show CDR1 as SNHLY and CDR2 as FYNNEI. CDR3 size: 14 residues. In DNA form, the CDR3 reads TGTGCCAGCGTAACACGAGCAGGCAACTACGAGCAGTACTTC. Translated: CASVTRAGNYEQYF.

In DNA form, the CDR3 reads TGTGCCAGCAGGGTTACAGGGGTGGACATTCAGTACTTC. Translation: CASRVTGVDIQYF. The chain couples TRBV27 to TRBJ2-4; 7 nucleotides match TRBD1. This CDR3 contains 13 residues. V gave up 6 bases and J gave up 8 bases; unmatched junction bases: 7. Per germline, CDR1 MNHEY and CDR2 SMNVEV (reference sequence).

The J gene is TRBJ2-2, the V gene TRBV4-1; maybe TRBD2 (7 bases). Looked up from germline, CDR1 is MGHRA and CDR2 is YSYEKL. V lost 3 bases and J 7 bases, leaving 12 bases between the germline ends. CDR3 length equals 14 residues. CDR3 amino acids: CASSHGGRIGELFF. The CDR3 bases are TGCGCCAGCAGCCACGGGGGGCGGATCGGGGAGCTGTTTTTT.

V usage is TRBV6-5 and J usage is TRBJ1-2, with TRBD1 matching 7 bases. In germline, CDR1 is MNHEY, CDR2 SVGAGI. The CDR3 runs 13 residues. After removal of 8 bases from V and 7 bases from J, the junction contained 10 bases not matched to a gene. CDR3 DNA sequence: TGTGCCAGCGGGACCGACAGGGCGTTTGGCTACACCTTC. Its translation: CASGTDRAFGYTF.

In this sample, this clone turned up once. The chain joins TRBV18 to TRBJ2-1, with D tentatively TRBD2 (5 bases). Germline-derived CDR1 and CDR2 are KGHSH and LQKENI. The CDR3 sequence is 14 residues long. Deletions cut 2 bases from V and 10 bases from J, with 15 bases between. For the CDR3, the DNA is TGTGCCAGCTCACCAGCGCTTGGGCGGAGGGAGCAGTTCTTC. Translating it yields CASSPALGRREQFF.

This chain joins TRBV28 and TRBJ2-2; weak D call: TRBD2 (6 bases). The V end was cut by 5 bases, the J end by 0 bases, with 13 bases between. Looked up from germline, CDR1 is MDHEN and CDR2 is SYDVKM. This CDR3 has 16 amino acids. The CDR3 coding sequence is TGTGCCAGCAGTCTCCGGGACTGGACGAACACCGGGGAGCTGTTTTTT. Translating it yields CASSLRDWTNTGELFF.

The chain has TRBV29-1 and TRBJ1-4; 8 nucleotides agree with TRBD1. The CDR3 contains 13 residues. Per the germline V gene, CDR1 is SQVTM and CDR2 is ANQGSEA. V gave up 7 bases and J gave up 10 bases; unmatched junction bases: 11. CDR3 in DNA: TGCAGCGCGCAGGACAGGGTTATTGGAAAACTGTTTTTT. Its protein product is CSAQDRVIGKLFF.

This chain joins TRBV5-1 and TRBJ2-1; 13 bases align to TRBD2. The CDR3 has 15 amino acids. Germline V gene data show CDR1 as SGHRS and CDR2 as YFSETQ. The V and J ends lost 3 bases and 9 bases, in that order; junction bases with no gene match: 6. The CDR3 spells CASSSRTSGSGEQFF. The DNA for the CDR3 is TGCGCCAGCAGCTCCCGGACTAGCGGGAGCGGTGAGCAGTTCTTC.

The CDR3 sequence: CASSWGTLAGSSYNEQFF. CDR3 nucleotides: TGTGCCAGCAGCTGGGGGACCTTAGCGGGGAGCTCCTACAATGAGCAGTTCTTC. The chain couples TRBV5-4 to TRBJ2-1; 8 nucleotides align to TRBD2. Trimming at V came to 3 bases and at J to 0 bases, leaving 11 bases not matched to a gene. CDR3 length: 18 residues. Per germline, CDR1 SGHNT and CDR2 YYREEE (reference sequence).

The chain couples TRBV19 to TRBJ2-7; 7 nucleotides agree with TRBD1. V was clipped by 11 bases and J by 2 bases; unmatched bases: 3. The germline CDR1 and CDR2 sequences are LNHDA and SQIVND (reference sequence). The CDR3 contains 11 residues. CDR3 nucleotides: TGTGCCTCGGGACAGCCCTACGAGCAGTACTTC. It yields the protein CASGQPYEQYF.

V and J are TRBV15 and TRBJ2-1, with 9 nucleotides matching TRBD2. CDR1 and CDR2 from the germline V gene are LNHNV and YYDKDF (reference sequence). V lost 2 bases to trimming and J lost 1 base; unmatched junction nucleotides: 3. The CDR3 extends over 16 amino acids. Here the CDR3 reads CATSRIAGESYNEQFF. DNA for the CDR3: TGTGCCACCAGCAGAATAGCGGGAGAATCCTACAATGAGCAGTTCTTC.